These 10 T cell receptor beta chains were sequenced from one sample in a study of beta chain features in type 1 diabetes. Study-wide results and limits: For Type 1 diabetes patients, all four CD4+ subsets carried TCRB CDR3s that were moderately but significantly shorter.

No cognate antigen is known for these TCRs. The entirety of the isolated RNA underwent reverse transcription, so expressed TCRB transcripts were sequenced. TCRdb's table, derived via immunoSEQ multiplex PCR, lists solely in-frame clones and lacks some. The sample yields some 660,000 clones, around 15% seen once. Sequenced input: naive CD4+ T cells from blood. The receptors originated from a man between 18 and 35 years old with type 1 diabetes.

This clone was picked up a small number of times. The chain couples TRBV20-1 to TRBJ2-3; D may be TRBD1 (5 bases). V was shortened by 3 bases and J by 5 bases, with 6 bases between the two germline ends. The CDR3 loop spans 11 amino acids. Germline lookup yields CDR1 DFQATT and CDR2 SNEGSKA (reference sequence). The CDR3 bases are TGCAGTGCTAGGGGGCAAGATACGCAGTATTTT. It is translated as CSARGQDTQYF.

CDR3 DNA: TGTGCCAGCAGCTACGGCCAGCTGGAGACCCAGTACTTC. Protein product: CASSYGQLETQYF. V and J are TRBV7-2 and TRBJ2-5; D not resolved. Germline CDR1 and CDR2: SGHTA and FQGNSA. The germline V and J ends were trimmed by 4 bases and 5 bases, with 11 bases remaining between them. The CDR3 is 13 amino acids.

This clone was seen a few times. V gene TRBV28 combines with J gene TRBJ2-7; tentative D call: TRBD2 (7 bases). From germline, CDR1 is MDHEN and CDR2 SYDVKM. The CDR3 has 15 residues. Trimming took 6 bases from V and 0 from J, leaving 15 bases between them. The CDR3 DNA is TGTGCCAGCAGGCCGGGCGGGGGCCTCTCCTACGAGCAGTACTTC. Its protein product is CASRPGGGLSYEQYF.

The chain combines TRBV2 with TRBJ2-3; 8 nucleotides line up with TRBD2. Germline lookup yields CDR1 SNHLY and CDR2 FYNNEI. V gave up 7 bases and J gave up 6 bases; unmatched junction bases: 12. The length of the CDR3 is 15 residues. The CDR3 DNA follows: TGTGCCAGCAAGGAGCAAGCGGGAGAGGTGGATACGCAGTATTTT. Translation: CASKEQAGEVDTQYF.

In DNA form, the CDR3 reads TGCGCCAGCAGCTTAGAGCGGGAGGTAGAGACCCAGTACTTC. Its protein is CASSLEREVETQYF. The gene calls are TRBV5-1 and TRBJ2-5, with TRBD2 matching 9 bases. Germline V gene data show CDR1 as SGHRS and CDR2 as YFSETQ. The CDR3 length is 14 residues. The trim removed 2 bases at V and 4 bases at J, leaving 3 bases unmatched.

In this sample, this clone turned up a few times. The V and J genes are TRBV2 and TRBJ1-5; 9 nucleotides match TRBD1. In germline, CDR1 is SNHLY, CDR2 FYNNEI. V lost 6 bases to trimming and J lost 6 bases; unmatched junction nucleotides: 6. The CDR3 is made up of 14 amino acids. CDR3 region: CASRGWDRAQPQHF. The CDR3 coding sequence is TGTGCCAGCAGGGGCTGGGACAGGGCTCAGCCCCAGCATTTT. The variable domain in full, with the rest retrieved from reference TRBV2 and TRBJ1-5, is EPEVTQTPSHQVTQMGQEVILRCVPISNHLYFYWYRQILGQKVEFLVSFYNNEISEKSEIFDDQFSVERPDGSNFTLKIRSTKLEDSAMYFCASRGWDRAQPQHFGDGTRLSIL.

This clone has just a few counts. The chain uses TRBV27 and TRBJ2-1; 10 nucleotides line up with TRBD2. Losses at the gene ends were 9 bases for V and 6 bases for J; bases not matched to a gene: 20. Germline V gene data show CDR1 as MNHEY and CDR2 as SMNVEV (reference sequence). CDR3 size: 18 residues. The CDR3 loop is CASGEYGTSVQRLNEQFF. CDR3 nucleotides: TGTGCCAGTGGTGAATACGGGACTAGCGTACAAAGACTCAATGAGCAGTTCTTC.

The chain combines TRBV5-6 with TRBJ1-1, with 11 bases fitting TRBD1. The germline V gene has CDR1 SGHDT and CDR2 YYEEEE. V was clipped by 4 bases and J by 4 bases; unmatched bases: 3. The CDR3 is made up of 14 amino acids. The CDR3 DNA sequence: TGTGCCAGCAGCCTCGGACAGGGGGCCACTGAAGCTTTCTTT. It encodes CASSLGQGATEAFF.

This clone was detected only a few times. The rearrangement links TRBV7-9 to TRBJ2-3; D uncertain. Looked up from germline, CDR1 is SEHNR and CDR2 is FQNEAQ (reference sequence). V dropped 4 bases and J dropped 0 bases, with 11 bases sitting between them. The CDR3 totals 15 residues. The CDR3, as DNA: TGTGCCAGCAGCTACGACTGGATTAGCACAGATACGCAGTATTTT. This codes for CASSYDWISTDTQYF.

This clone appeared a few times. The gene calls are TRBV4-2 and TRBJ2-1, with D perhaps matching TRBD1 (6 bases). The length of the CDR3 is 15 residues. V lost 3 bases and J lost 5, with 14 bases in between. CDR1 and CDR2 from the germline V gene are LGHNA and YNFKEQ. CDR3 residues: CASSHGQLDHNEQFF. The CDR3 region has the DNA TGTGCCAGCAGCCACGGACAGCTAGATCACAATGAGCAGTTCTTC.